Listed here is a single TCR beta chain. Germline-derived CDR1 and CDR2 are SGHTA and FQGTGA. The germline V and J ends were trimmed by 1 base and 0 bases, with 7 bases remaining between them. The CDR3 totals 14 residues. The data are from a study of cytomegalovirus exposure and HLA in healthy donors. On the study more broadly: Drawn from HLA-typed donors, around 85 million unique TCRs were held in an early data release.

60 Vbeta and 13 Jbeta primers were used in PCR. Measured with immunoSEQ multiplex PCR; TCRdb has only the in-frame clones, and not every one. The data show about 130,000 clones, with around four fifths seen just once and about 4.3% held by the top ten. The V call is TRBV7-3, the J call TRBJ2-7; D remains ambiguous. The sequenced sample was PBMCs. The TCR sequence derives from a man aged 25-45 years in good health. The CDR3 nucleotides are TGTGCCAGCAGCTTAAGCGGAAACTCCTACGAGCAGTACTTC. It codes for CASSLSGNSYEQYF.